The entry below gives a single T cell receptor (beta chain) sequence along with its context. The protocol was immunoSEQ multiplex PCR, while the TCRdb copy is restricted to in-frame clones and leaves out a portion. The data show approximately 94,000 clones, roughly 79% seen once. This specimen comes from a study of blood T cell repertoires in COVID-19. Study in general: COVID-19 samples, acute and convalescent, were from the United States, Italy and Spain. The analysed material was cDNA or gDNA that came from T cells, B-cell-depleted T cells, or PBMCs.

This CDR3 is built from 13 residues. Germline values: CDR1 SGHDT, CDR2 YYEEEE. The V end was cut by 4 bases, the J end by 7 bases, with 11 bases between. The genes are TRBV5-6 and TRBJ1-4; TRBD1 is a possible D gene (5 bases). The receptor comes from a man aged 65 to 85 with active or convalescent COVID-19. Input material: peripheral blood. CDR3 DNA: TGTGCCAGCAGCCCGTGGACAAGTGAAAAACTGTTTTTT. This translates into CASSPWTSEKLFF.